This T cell receptor beta chain was found in a study of shared clonotypes between healthy human individuals. A CD45RA+ naive subset and a CD45RA-negative memory subset were split from CD4+ cells. This CDR3 contains 13 residues. V lost 4 bases, J lost 8 bases, and 5 bases stayed unmatched. Per the germline V gene, CDR1 is MGHDK and CDR2 is SYGVNS. Per the original methods: Because ImmunoSEQ provided only junction sequences with no quality scores, the filtering differed. Data came from immunoSEQ multiplex PCR; TCRdb stores just in-frame clones and leaves some out. Clone size and the V and J calls come from that table; the DNA yielded D and trimming. The sample gives 1,500,000 or so clones, just under 99% of which show up once; approximately 0.4% is in the top ten.

The sequence came from a man aged 25-45 years in good health. The sequenced sample was naive CD4+ T cells sorted from blood. Noted subset: CD45RA+ positively selected. The chain couples TRBV25-1 to TRBJ2-1, with 7 nucleotides matching TRBD2. The CDR3 region is CASSGGRAYEQFF. The CDR3 DNA sequence: TGTGCCAGCAGTGGTGGGAGGGCATATGAGCAGTTCTTC.